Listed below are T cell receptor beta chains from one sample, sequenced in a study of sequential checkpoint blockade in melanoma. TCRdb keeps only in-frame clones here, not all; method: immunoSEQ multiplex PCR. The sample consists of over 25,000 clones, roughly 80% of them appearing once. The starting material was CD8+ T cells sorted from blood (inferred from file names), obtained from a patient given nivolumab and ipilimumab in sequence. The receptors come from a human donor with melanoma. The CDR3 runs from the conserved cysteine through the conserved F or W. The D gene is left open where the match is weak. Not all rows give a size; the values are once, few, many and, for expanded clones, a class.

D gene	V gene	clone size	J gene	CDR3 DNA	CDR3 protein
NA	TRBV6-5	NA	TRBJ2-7	TGTGCCAGCAGTTACTCGAACAGGCCCTACGAGCAGTACTTC	CASSYSNRPYEQYF
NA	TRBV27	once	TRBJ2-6	TGTGCCAGCAGTGTTTATGGGGCCAACGTCCTGACTTTC	CASSVYGANVLTF
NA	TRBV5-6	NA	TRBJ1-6	TGTGCCAGCAGCTTGGCAGTTTCACCCCTCCACTTT	CASSLAVSPLHF
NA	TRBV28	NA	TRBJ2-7	TGTGCCAGCCGCCCCCAACTCCGGGACAATTACTACGAGCAGTACTTC	CASRPQLRDNYYEQYF
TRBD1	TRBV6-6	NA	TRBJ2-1	TGTGCCAGCGGGACAGGCTCCTACAATGAGCAGTTCTTC	CASGTGSYNEQFF
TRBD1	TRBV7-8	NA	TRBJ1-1	TGTGCCAGCAGCTTAGGACAGGGGATAAACACTGAAGCTTTCTTT	CASSLGQGINTEAFF
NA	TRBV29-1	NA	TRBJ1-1	TGCAGCGTTCCAGGGAGGACTGAAGCTTTCTTT	CSVPGRTEAFF
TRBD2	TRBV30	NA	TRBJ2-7	TGTGCCTGGAGTCATGGGGGGGCCTACGAGCAGTACTTC	CAWSHGGAYEQYF
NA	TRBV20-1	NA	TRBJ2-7	TGCAGTGCTAGATACAACTACGAGCAGTACTTC	CSARYNYEQYF
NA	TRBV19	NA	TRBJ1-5	TGTGCCACCGATACAGGGAGCGGTCAGCCCCAGCATTTT	CATDTGSGQPQHF
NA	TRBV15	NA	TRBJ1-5	TGTGCCACCAGCCTACAGGGAGGGATAGGAAATCAGCCCCAGCATTTT	CATSLQGGIGNQPQHF
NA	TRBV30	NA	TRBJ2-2	TGTGCGTCTTCATTGGGGGGGCACAGGACCGGGGAGCTGTTTTTT	CASSLGGHRTGELFF
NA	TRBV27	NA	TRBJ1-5	TGTGCCAGCAGTTTATCGAATCGCGGGGGCAATCAGCCCCAGCATTTT	CASSLSNRGGNQPQHF
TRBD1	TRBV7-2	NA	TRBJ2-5	TGTGCCAGCAGCCCGAGTCCGGGACAGGGTGAGACCCAGTACTTC	CASSPSPGQGETQYF
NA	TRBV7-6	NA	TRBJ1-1	TGTGCCAGCAGCCCACAGGGCCCTGAAGCTTTCTTT	CASSPQGPEAFF
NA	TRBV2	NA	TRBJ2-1	TGTGCCAGCACGCGGAGTTTGGAGACGAATGAGCAGTTCTTC	CASTRSLETNEQFF
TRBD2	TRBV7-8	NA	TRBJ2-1	TGTGCCAGCAGCCCGTGGGGCGGGGGGCCGGACAATGAGCAGTTCTTC	CASSPWGGGPDNEQFF
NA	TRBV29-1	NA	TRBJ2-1	TGCAGCGTGGCCTTGGGGCTCAATGAGCAGTTCTTC	CSVALGLNEQFF
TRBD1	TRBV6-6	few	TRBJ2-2	TGTGCCAGCAGTTACTCGACAGGGATCACCGGGGAGCTGTTTTTT	CASSYSTGITGELFF
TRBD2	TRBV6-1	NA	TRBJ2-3	TGTGCCAGCAGTAAAGGGACTAGCGGGGGCCGCCCCACAGATACGCAGTATTTT	CASSKGTSGGRPTDTQYF
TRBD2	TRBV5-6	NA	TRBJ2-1	TGTGCCAGCAGCTTCGTAGCGGGGGTCTTCAATGAGCAGTTCTTC	CASSFVAGVFNEQFF
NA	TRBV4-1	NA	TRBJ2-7	TGCGCCAGCAGCCAAGAACTAGGGTCCTACGAGCAGTACTTC	CASSQELGSYEQYF
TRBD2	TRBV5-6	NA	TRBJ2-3	TGTGCCAGCAGCACGATAGCGGGGACAGATACGCAGTATTTT	CASSTIAGTDTQYF
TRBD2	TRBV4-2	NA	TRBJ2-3	TGTGCCAGCAGCCCCTTGACTAGCGGGGGACCCACAGATACGCAGTATTTT	CASSPLTSGGPTDTQYF